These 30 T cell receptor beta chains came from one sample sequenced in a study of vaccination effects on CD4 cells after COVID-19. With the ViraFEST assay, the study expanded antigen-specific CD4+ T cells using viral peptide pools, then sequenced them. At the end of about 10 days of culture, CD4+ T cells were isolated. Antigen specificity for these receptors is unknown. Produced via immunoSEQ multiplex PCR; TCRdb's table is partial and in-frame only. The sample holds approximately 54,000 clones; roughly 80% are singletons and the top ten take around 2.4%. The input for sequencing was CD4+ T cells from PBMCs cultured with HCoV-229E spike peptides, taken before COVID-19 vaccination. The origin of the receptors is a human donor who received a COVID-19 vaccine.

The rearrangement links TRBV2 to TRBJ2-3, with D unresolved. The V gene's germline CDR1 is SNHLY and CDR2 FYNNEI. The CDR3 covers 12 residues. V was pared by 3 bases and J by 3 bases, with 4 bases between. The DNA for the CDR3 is TGTGCCAGCAGTGACGGGACAGATACGCAGTATTTT. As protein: CASSDGTDTQYF.

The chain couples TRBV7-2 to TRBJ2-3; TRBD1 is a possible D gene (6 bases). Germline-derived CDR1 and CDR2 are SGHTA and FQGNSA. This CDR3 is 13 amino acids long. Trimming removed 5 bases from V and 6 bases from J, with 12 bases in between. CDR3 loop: CASSPGRGDTQYF. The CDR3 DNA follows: TGTGCCAGCAGCCCCGGTAGGGGGGATACGCAGTATTTT.

Written as DNA, the CDR3 is TGCGCCAGCAGCTTCATGGACACTTCAAACACAGATACGCAGTATTTT. It is translated as CASSFMDTSNTDTQYF. The chain has TRBV5-1 and TRBJ2-3; TRBD1 might be the D (5 bases). V gave up 2 bases and J gave up 2 bases, with 15 bases separating them. The germline gives CDR1 SGHRS, CDR2 YFSETQ. This CDR3 is built from 16 residues.

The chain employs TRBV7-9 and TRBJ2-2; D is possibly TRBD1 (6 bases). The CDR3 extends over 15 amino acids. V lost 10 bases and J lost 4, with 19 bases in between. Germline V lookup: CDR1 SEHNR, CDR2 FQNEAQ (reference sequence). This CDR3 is CATNPGARATGELFF. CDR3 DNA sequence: TGTGCCACCAACCCAGGGGCGCGGGCCACCGGGGAGCTGTTTTTT.

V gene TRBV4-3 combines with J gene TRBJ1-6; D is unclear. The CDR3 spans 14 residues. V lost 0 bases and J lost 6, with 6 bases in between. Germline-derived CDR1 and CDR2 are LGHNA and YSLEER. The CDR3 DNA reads TGCGCCAGCAGCCAAGAGACAATTAATTCACCCCTCCACTTT. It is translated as CASSQETINSPLHF.

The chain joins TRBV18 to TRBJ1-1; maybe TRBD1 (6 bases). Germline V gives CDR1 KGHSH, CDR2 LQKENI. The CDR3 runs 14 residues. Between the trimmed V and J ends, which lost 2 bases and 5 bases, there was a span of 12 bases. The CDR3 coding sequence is TGTGCCAGCTCACCATCGGACAGAAGGACTGAAGCTTTCTTT. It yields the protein CASSPSDRRTEAFF.

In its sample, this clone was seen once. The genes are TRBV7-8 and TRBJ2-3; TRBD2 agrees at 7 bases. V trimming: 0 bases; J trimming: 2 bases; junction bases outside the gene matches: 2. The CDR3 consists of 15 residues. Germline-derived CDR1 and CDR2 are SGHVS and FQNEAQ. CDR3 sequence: CASSLAGTNTDTQYF. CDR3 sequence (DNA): TGTGCCAGCAGCTTAGCGGGGACTAACACAGATACGCAGTATTTT. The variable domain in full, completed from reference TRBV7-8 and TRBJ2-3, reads GAGVSQSPRYKVAKRGQDVALRCDPISGHVSLFWYQQALGQGPEFLTYFQNEAQLDKSGLPSDRFFAERPEGSVSTLKIQRTQQEDSAVYLCASSLAGTNTDTQYFGPGTRLTVL.

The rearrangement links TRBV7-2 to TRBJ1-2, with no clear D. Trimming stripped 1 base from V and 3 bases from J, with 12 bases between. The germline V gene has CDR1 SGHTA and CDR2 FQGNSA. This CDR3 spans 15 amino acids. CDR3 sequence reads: CASSLVAGEDYGYTF. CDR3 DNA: TGTGCCAGCAGCTTAGTGGCGGGAGAGGACTATGGCTACACCTTC.

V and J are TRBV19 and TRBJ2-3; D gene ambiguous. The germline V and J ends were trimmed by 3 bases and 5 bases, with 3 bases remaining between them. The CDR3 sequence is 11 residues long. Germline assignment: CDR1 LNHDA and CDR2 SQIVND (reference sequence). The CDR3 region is CASSIRDTQYF. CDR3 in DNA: TGTGCCAGTAGTATCAGAGATACGCAGTATTTT.

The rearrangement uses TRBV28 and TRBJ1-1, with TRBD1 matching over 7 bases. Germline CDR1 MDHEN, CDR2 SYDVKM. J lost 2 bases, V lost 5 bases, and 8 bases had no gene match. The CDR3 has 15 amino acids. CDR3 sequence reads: CASSLPGTANTEAFF. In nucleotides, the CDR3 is TGTGCCAGCAGTCTACCCGGGACAGCTAACACTGAAGCTTTCTTT.

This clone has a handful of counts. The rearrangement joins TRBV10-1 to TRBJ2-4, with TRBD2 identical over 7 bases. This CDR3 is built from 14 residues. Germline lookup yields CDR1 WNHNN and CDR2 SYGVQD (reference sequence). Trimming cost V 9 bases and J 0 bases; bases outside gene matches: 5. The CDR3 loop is CASSPGGAKNIQYF. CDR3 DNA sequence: TGCGCCAGTAGCCCGGGGGGAGCCAAAAACATTCAGTACTTC.

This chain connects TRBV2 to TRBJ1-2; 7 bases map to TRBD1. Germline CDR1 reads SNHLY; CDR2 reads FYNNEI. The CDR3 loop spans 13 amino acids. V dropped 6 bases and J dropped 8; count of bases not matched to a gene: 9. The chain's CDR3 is CASRFDREGGYTF. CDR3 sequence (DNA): TGTGCCAGCAGGTTCGACAGGGAGGGCGGCTACACCTTC. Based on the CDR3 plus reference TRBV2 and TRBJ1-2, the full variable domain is EPEVTQTPSHQVTQMGQEVILRCVPISNHLYFYWYRQILGQKVEFLVSFYNNEISEKSEIFDDQFSVERPDGSNFTLKIRSTKLEDSAMYFCASRFDREGGYTFGSGTRLTVV.

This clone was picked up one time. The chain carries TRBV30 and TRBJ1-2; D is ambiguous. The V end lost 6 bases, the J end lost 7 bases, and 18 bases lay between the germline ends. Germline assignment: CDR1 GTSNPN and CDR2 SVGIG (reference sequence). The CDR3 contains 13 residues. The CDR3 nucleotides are TGTGCCTGCGACCCCGGAGTCGGCGGTGGCTACACCTTC. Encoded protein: CACDPGVGGGYTF. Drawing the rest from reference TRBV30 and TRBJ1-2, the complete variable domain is SQTIHQWPATLVQPVGSPLSLECTVEGTSNPNLYWYRQAAGRGLQLLFYSVGIGQISSEVPQNLSASRPQDRQFILSSKKLLLSDSGFYLCACDPGVGGGYTFGSGTRLTVV.

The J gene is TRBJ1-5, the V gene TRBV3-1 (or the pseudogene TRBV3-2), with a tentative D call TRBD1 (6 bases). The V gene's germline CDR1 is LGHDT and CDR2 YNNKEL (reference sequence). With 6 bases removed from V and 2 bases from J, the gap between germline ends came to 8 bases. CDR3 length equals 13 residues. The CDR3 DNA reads TGTGCCAGCAGTCCAGGGGGCAATCAGCCCCAGCATTTT. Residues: CASSPGGNQPQHF.

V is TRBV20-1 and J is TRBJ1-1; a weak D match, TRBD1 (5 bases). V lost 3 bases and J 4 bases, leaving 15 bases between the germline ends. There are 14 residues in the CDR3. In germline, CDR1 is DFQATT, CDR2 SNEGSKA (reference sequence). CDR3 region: CSASKAGMGTEAFF. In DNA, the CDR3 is TGCAGTGCTAGTAAAGCAGGGATGGGCACTGAAGCTTTCTTT.

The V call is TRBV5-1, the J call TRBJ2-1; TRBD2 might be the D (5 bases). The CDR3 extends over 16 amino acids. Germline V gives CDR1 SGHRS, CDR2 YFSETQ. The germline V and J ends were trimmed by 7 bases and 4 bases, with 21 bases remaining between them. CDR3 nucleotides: TGCGCCAGCGGTCCGGCTCAGCGGCCAGATTACAATGAGCAGTTCTTC. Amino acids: CASGPAQRPDYNEQFF.

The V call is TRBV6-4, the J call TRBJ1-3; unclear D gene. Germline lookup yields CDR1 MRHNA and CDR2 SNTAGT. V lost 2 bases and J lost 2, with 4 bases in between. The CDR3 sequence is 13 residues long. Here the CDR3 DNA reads TGTGCCAGCAGTGACATCCCTGGAAACACCATATATTTT. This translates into CASSDIPGNTIYF.

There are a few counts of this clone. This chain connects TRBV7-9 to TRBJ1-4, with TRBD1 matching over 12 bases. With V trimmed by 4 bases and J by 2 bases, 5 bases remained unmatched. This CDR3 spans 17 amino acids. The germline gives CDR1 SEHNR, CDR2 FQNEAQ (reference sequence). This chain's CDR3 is CASSSWGQGATNEKLFF. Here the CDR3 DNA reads TGTGCCAGCAGCTCGTGGGGACAGGGGGCGACTAATGAAAAACTGTTTTTT.

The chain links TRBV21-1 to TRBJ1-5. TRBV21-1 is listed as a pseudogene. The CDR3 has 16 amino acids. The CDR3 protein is CASSTRQIAGNQPQHF. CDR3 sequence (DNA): TGTGCCAGCAGCACCAGACAGATAGCGGGCAATCAGCCCCAGCATTTT.

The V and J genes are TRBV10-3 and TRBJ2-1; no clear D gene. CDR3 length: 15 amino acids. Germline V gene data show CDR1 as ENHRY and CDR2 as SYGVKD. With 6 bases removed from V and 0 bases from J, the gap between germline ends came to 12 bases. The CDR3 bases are TGTGCCATCAGCCAGACCCCAAGCTCCTACAATGAGCAGTTCTTC. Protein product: CAISQTPSSYNEQFF.

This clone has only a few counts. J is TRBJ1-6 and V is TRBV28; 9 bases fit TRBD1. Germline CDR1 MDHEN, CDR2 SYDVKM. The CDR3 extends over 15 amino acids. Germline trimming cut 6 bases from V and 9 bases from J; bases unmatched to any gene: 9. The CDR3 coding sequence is TGTGCCAGCAGGTCACCGGGACAGGGTCGTTCACCCCTCCACTTT. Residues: CASRSPGQGRSPLHF.

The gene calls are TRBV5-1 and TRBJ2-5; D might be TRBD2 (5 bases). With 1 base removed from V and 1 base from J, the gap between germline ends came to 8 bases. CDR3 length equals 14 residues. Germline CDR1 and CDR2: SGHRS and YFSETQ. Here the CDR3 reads CASSLRSGQETQYF. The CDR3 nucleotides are TGCGCCAGCAGCTTGCGGAGCGGCCAAGAGACCCAGTACTTC. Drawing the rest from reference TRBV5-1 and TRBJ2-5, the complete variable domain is KAGVTQTPRYLIKTRGQQVTLSCSPISGHRSVSWYQQTPGQGLQFLFEYFSETQRNKGNFPGRFSGRQFSNSRSEMNVSTLELGDSALYLCASSLRSGQETQYFGPGTRLLVL.

CDR3 protein: CASSLAASGGSDTQYF. CDR3 coding DNA: TGTGCCAGCAGCTTAGCGGCTAGCGGGGGGTCAGATACGCAGTATTTT. The chain has TRBV7-6 and TRBJ2-3; 11 nucleotides match TRBD2. V was pared by 0 bases and J by 4 bases, with 3 bases of the junction left unmatched. The CDR3 consists of 16 residues. Germline V lookup: CDR1 SGHVS, CDR2 FNYEAQ.

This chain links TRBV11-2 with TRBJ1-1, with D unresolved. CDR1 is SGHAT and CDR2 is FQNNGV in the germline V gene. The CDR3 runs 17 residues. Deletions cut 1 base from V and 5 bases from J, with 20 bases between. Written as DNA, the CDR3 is TGTGCCAGCAGCTTAGGGGCACAGCGGCGTGTAAAGACTGAAGCTTTCTTT. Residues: CASSLGAQRRVKTEAFF. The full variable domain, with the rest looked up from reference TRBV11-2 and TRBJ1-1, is EAGVAQSPRYKIIEKRQSVAFWCNPISGHATLYWYQQILGQGPKLLIQFQNNGVVDDSQLPKDRFSAERLKGVDSTLKIQPAKLEDSAVYLCASSLGAQRRVKTEAFFGQGTRLTVV.

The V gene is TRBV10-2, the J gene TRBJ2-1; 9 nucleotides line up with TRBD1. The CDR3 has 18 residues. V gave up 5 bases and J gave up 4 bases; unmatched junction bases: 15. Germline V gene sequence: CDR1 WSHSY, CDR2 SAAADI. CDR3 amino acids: CASSRAVTGTGSYNEQFF. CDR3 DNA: TGCGCCAGCAGTCGCGCAGTAACCGGGACAGGGTCGTACAATGAGCAGTTCTTC.

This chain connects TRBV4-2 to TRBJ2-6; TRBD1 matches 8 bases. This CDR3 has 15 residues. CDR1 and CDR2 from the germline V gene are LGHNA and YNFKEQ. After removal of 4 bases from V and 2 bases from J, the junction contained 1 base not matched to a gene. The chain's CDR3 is CASSPRGPGANVLTF. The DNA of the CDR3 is TGTGCCAGCAGCCCCAGGGGGCCTGGGGCCAACGTCCTGACTTTC.

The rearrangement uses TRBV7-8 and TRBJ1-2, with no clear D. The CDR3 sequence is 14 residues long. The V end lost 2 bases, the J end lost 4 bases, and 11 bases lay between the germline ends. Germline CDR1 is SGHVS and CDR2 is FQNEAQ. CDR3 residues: CASSLYRSLYGYTF. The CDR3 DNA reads TGTGCCAGCAGCTTATATAGGTCACTCTATGGCTACACCTTC. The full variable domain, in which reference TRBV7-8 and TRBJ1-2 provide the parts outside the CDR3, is GAGVSQSPRYKVAKRGQDVALRCDPISGHVSLFWYQQALGQGPEFLTYFQNEAQLDKSGLPSDRFFAERPEGSVSTLKIQRTQQEDSAVYLCASSLYRSLYGYTFGSGTRLTVV.

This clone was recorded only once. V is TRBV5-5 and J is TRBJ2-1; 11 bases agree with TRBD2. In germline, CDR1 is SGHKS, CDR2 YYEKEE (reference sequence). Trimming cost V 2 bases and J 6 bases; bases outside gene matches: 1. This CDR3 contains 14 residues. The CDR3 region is CASSFSGGANEQFF. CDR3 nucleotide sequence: TGTGCCAGCAGCTTTAGCGGGGGGGCCAATGAGCAGTTCTTC.

For the CDR3, the DNA is TGTGCCACCAGTGAGCTGGGACAGGATGGCTACACCTTC. Its translation is CATSELGQDGYTF. The chain carries TRBV24-1 and TRBJ1-2; 8 bases agree with TRBD1. This CDR3 has 13 residues. V shed 4 bases, J shed 6 bases, and the junction held 3 bases outside the gene matches. Germline CDR1 and CDR2: KGHDR and SFDVKD.

CDR3 nucleotides: TGTGCCAGCAGCGGGACGCGGGTCACTGAAGCTTTCTTT. Translation: CASSGTRVTEAFF. The V gene is TRBV7-2, the J gene TRBJ1-1; D might be TRBD1 (5 bases). Trimming stripped 5 bases from V and 4 bases from J, with 11 bases between. The CDR3 length is 13 residues. CDR1 SGHTA and CDR2 FQGNSA come from the germline V gene.